This record covers a single T cell receptor beta chain. Its antigen is undetermined. The CDR3 spans 15 residues. Germline V gene data show CDR1 as SGHRS and CDR2 as YFSETQ. A J-beta primer mix and a sample-barcoded 5' primer were used in a second PCR of roughly 6 to 11 cycles. TCRdb re-called the 5' RACE reads through MiXCR, storing one row per CDR3 protein. The sample consists of around 940,000 distinct CDR3 sequences, about 51% of them appearing once. The data derive from a study of blood T cells in healthy people across ages. Regarding the study as a whole: Aged donors had fewer naive CD4+ cells and lower diversity than long-lived donors.

The rearrangement links TRBV5-1 to TRBJ2-1; the D is unclear. The better agreement between TRBJ2-7 and the DNA end casts doubt on the J call. Sequenced sample: blood. The receptor's source is a woman aged 55-69 years in good health. CDR3 sequence reads: CASSLEQSSYNEQYF. In DNA form, the CDR3 reads TGCGCCAGCAGCTTGGAACAAAGCTCCTACAATGAGCAGTACTTC.